These T cell receptor beta chains were read from a single sample in a study of blood T cell repertoires in COVID-19. Clones were sequenced by immunoSEQ multiplex PCR, and TCRdb holds only the in-frame ones, with some missing. The sample yields approximately 180,000 clones, 80% to 90% seen once. The source material was PBMCs or T cells enriched from blood (not recorded which). The receptor source for this set is a man in his forties or fifties who had recovered from COVID-19. Both conserved end residues are part of each CDR3. A D gene is named only where the DNA matches it firmly. Rows may omit the clone size; those that give it use once, few, many or a size class.

>TRBD1|TRBV7-9|TRBJ2-7|NA
CASTGQGILYEQYF
TGTGCCAGCACCGGACAGGGGATTCTCTACGAGCAGTACTTC
>NA|TRBV5-1|TRBJ2-1|NA
CASSPLPGVGNEQFF
TGCGCCAGCAGCCCCCTGCCGGGGGTGGGTAATGAGCAGTTCTTC
>TRBD2|TRBV4-2|TRBJ2-3|NA
CASSHQRGVTSTDTQYF
TGTGCCAGCAGCCATCAGCGGGGGGTGACTAGCACAGATACGCAGTATTTT
>TRBD1|TRBV5-8|TRBJ2-3|NA
CASSHGWTGQITDTQYF
TGTGCCAGCAGCCACGGATGGACAGGACAAATCACAGATACGCAGTATTTT
>TRBD1|TRBV2|TRBJ1-3|NA
CASSDLGQGDSGNTIYF
TGTGCCAGCAGTGACCTCGGACAGGGGGACTCGGGAAACACCATATATTTT
>NA|TRBV3-1/TRBV3-2|TRBJ2-5|NA
CASSHGGRAKETQYF
TGTGCCAGCAGCCATGGTGGCAGGGCAAAAGAGACCCAGTACTTC
>NA|TRBV6-2/TRBV6-3|TRBJ2-7|NA
CASSKGQYHGYEQYF
TGTGCCAGCAGTAAAGGACAGTATCACGGATACGAGCAGTACTTC
>NA|TRBV2|TRBJ1-2|NA
CASSRQVGHYGYTF
TGTGCCAGCAGCCGACAGGTGGGGCACTATGGCTACACCTTC
>TRBD2|TRBV5-1|TRBJ2-3|NA
CASSLTGGPDTQYF
TGCGCCAGCAGCTTGACGGGGGGGCCAGATACGCAGTATTTT
>NA|TRBV4-1|TRBJ1-4|NA
CASSQVPTSTNEKLFF
TGCGCCAGCAGCCAAGTCCCGACATCAACTAATGAAAAACTGTTTTTT
>NA|TRBV7-8|TRBJ1-4|NA
CASSFNGVPNEKLFF
TGTGCCAGCAGCTTTAACGGGGTTCCTAATGAAAAACTGTTTTTT
>NA|TRBV18|TRBJ2-3|NA
CASSLISSTDTQYF
TGTGCCAGCTCACTAATTAGTAGCACAGATACGCAGTATTTT
>TRBD1|TRBV19|TRBJ1-1|NA
CAIRDRYAEAFF
TGTGCCATTAGGGACAGGTACGCTGAAGCTTTCTTT
>NA|TRBV5-4|TRBJ1-2|NA
CASSLTVTYGYTF
TGTGCCAGCAGCTTGACAGTCACCTATGGCTACACCTTC
>TRBD1|TRBV28|TRBJ2-7|NA
CASLMMAGTGNYEQYF
TGTGCCAGCCTGATGATGGCCGGGACAGGGAACTACGAGCAGTACTTC
>NA|TRBV28|TRBJ1-1|NA
CASSSTRGGHTEAFF
TGTGCCAGCAGTTCCACAAGGGGGGGGCACACTGAAGCTTTCTTT
>TRBD1|TRBV30|TRBJ1-4|NA
CAWSRTGNNEKLFF
TGTGCCTGGAGCCGGACAGGGAATAATGAAAAACTGTTTTTT
>NA|TRBV4-1|TRBJ1-5|once
CASSQEADFHNQPQHF
TGCGCCAGCAGCCAAGAGGCAGATTTCCACAATCAGCCCCAGCATTTT
>TRBD1|TRBV5-5|TRBJ1-6|NA
CASSRTGAESPLHF
TGTGCCAGCAGCAGGACAGGGGCCGAGTCACCCCTCCACTTT
>TRBD1|TRBV28|TRBJ1-5|NA
CASSAPTGTARVSNQPQHF
TGTGCCAGCAGTGCCCCGACCGGGACAGCGCGGGTAAGCAATCAGCCCCAGCATTTT
>TRBD1|TRBV23-1|TRBJ2-7|NA
CASSRDRPYEQYF
TGCGCCAGCAGCCGGGACAGACCCTACGAGCAGTACTTC
>NA|TRBV5-1|TRBJ1-1|NA
CASSSHGGNTEAFF
TGCGCCAGCAGCTCTCACGGGGGGAACACTGAAGCTTTCTTT